A selection of T cell receptor beta chains follows, all from one sample in a study of blood T cell repertoires in COVID-19. The method was immunoSEQ multiplex PCR; TCRdb's version includes in-frame clones alone and lacks a portion of them. The top ten clones hold 4% to 5% of a sample with roughly 190,000 clones, roughly 91% of them seen once. The sequencing sample was made of peripheral blood. These receptors came from a human donor in a cohort sampled during active COVID-19. Both conserved end residues are part of each CDR3.

TRBV2	11	TRBJ2-5	CASSRLQTQYF
TRBV7-9	14	TRBJ2-5	CASSYPGAWETQYF
TRBV19	13	TRBJ1-1	CASSILPGGEAFF
TRBV18	15	TRBJ2-2	CASSPAGVRTGELFF
TRBV30	16	TRBJ1-6	CAWSVQGPPHNSPLHF
TRBV2	15	TRBJ2-7	CASSVDRSSSYEQYF
TRBV7-2	14	TRBJ2-3	CASSLGKGSDTQYF
TRBV7-9	16	TRBJ1-4	CASSLPRTGGREKLFF
TRBV18	12	TRBJ2-7	CASSPLLDEQYF
TRBV5-1	16	TRBJ2-5	CASSFGTSAGRETQYF
TRBV29-1	11	TRBJ1-1	CSVGTATEAFF
TRBV5-1	16	TRBJ1-2	CASSGGTVPASYGYTF
TRBV6-5	14	TRBJ1-1	CASSRQTGNTEAFF
TRBV4-3	14	TRBJ1-1	CASSQAEQDTEAFF
TRBV3-1/TRBV3-2	17	TRBJ2-7	CASSQELLDRGLSEQYF
TRBV2	14	TRBJ2-3	CASKRLASTDTQYF
TRBV25-1	16	TRBJ2-6	CASGGQAASGANVLTF
TRBV5-6	13	TRBJ1-2	CASSFMGQHGYTF
TRBV3-1/TRBV3-2	16	TRBJ2-7	CASSQAPAGGVYEQYF
TRBV28	14	TRBJ2-7	CASSLGQRVTEQYF
TRBV9	17	TRBJ1-3	CASSVEWEASSGNTIYF
TRBV7-2	15	TRBJ2-2	CASRLGQGYTGELFF
TRBV5-1	16	TRBJ2-1	CASSYGARPSVNEQFF
TRBV27	14	TRBJ1-4	CASSVTGGYEKLFF
TRBV6-2/TRBV6-3	16	TRBJ2-3	CASSSPRTSGRGTQYF
TRBV30	14	TRBJ1-6	CAWGAGQVVSPLHF
TRBV24-1	13	TRBJ2-3	CATAPGGTDTQYF
TRBV7-8	15	TRBJ2-1	CASSPRDRGLDEQFF
TRBV11-2	15	TRBJ2-5	CASSSTSGVWETQYF
TRBV11-2	15	TRBJ1-1	CASSPLVLGNTEAFF
TRBV5-6	12	TRBJ2-3	CASSSGTDTQYF
TRBV27	18	TRBJ2-2	CASSRDRDPKGNTGELFF
TRBV9	13	TRBJ1-2	CASSPRTGFGYTF
TRBV3-1/TRBV3-2	15	TRBJ1-5	CASSQSSGGNQPQHF
TRBV6-5	15	TRBJ1-5	CASSLNREGNQPQHF
TRBV7-2	11	TRBJ2-3	CASSSTDTQYF
TRBV6-2/TRBV6-3	16	TRBJ1-1	CASSYPQGLSRTEAFF
TRBV3-1/TRBV3-2	14	TRBJ2-7	CASSQTGAPYEQYF
TRBV6-5	15	TRBJ2-1	CASSRDFDSYNEQFF
TRBV9	14	TRBJ1-1	CASSVAGLNTEAFF
TRBV9	14	TRBJ2-1	CASSVASEQNEQFF
TRBV7-2	15	TRBJ1-1	CASSLAKGLGTEAFF
TRBV4-1	14	TRBJ1-4	CASSQVQGSEKLFF
TRBV5-1	14	TRBJ2-1	CASSLMANYNEQFF
TRBV25-1	15	TRBJ2-5	CASSGGLAGEETQYF
TRBV27	16	TRBJ1-6	CASRRQGAVSNSPLHF
TRBV4-3	15	TRBJ1-5	CASSQDLRSNQPQHF
TRBV15	15	TRBJ2-1	CATSRDLREDNEQFF
TRBV29-1	12	TRBJ1-1	CSAGGADTEAFF
TRBV5-8	16	TRBJ2-3	CASSLGDRGVADTQYF
TRBV5-1	14	TRBJ1-6	CASSSGTVNSPLHF
TRBV6-5	14	TRBJ1-2	CASSRGQGVTGYTF
TRBV6-2/TRBV6-3	12	TRBJ1-1	CASSTGVAEAFF
TRBV18	13	TRBJ2-3	CASSPGTRDTQYF
TRBV7-6	16	TRBJ2-2	CASSLQSGRAAGELFF
TRBV7-9	15	TRBJ1-4	CASSLSQGGREKLFF
TRBV9	17	TRBJ2-3	CASSVGRAGMNTDTQYF
TRBV2	14	TRBJ2-7	CASASEGRVTEQYF